The present TCR beta chain was sequenced within a study of shared T cell receptors in the human thymus. TCRdb keeps only in-frame clones here, not all; method: immunoSEQ multiplex PCR. The sample consists of some 700,000 clones, roughly 90% of them appearing once. In germline, CDR1 is MNHEY, CDR2 SMNVEV (reference sequence). This CDR3 comprises 16 residues. V dropped 5 bases and J dropped 8; count of bases not matched to a gene: 12. This same sample was also taken into another study, of human thymus T cells.

Sequenced: thymocytes. The V call is TRBV27, the J call TRBJ2-1; 10 bases are a match to TRBD2. The clonotype comes from a boy less than two years old with a congenital heart defect. In DNA, the CDR3 is TGTGCCAGCAGTCCGGGGGGAGCGGGAGGGCCTGATGAGCAGTTCTTC. Translated, it gives CASSPGGAGGPDEQFF.